This paragraph reports one TCR beta chain. As yet, its antigen is unknown. In the PCR, 60 Vbeta and 13 Jbeta primers were used. Libraries were prepared by immunoSEQ multiplex PCR; TCRdb keeps only in-frame clonotypes and omits some of them. Among fewer than 200,000 clones, roughly 73% were seen once, and the ten largest hold approximately 2%. Germline assignment: CDR1 MNHNY and CDR2 SVGAGI (reference sequence). Trimming cost V 5 bases and J 8 bases, with 12 bases left between them. This CDR3 has 13 residues. This sample stems from a study of cytomegalovirus exposure and HLA in healthy donors. Study information: In terms of ancestry, the Caucasian-associated cluster contained roughly four fifths of the 300 to 400 genotyped donors.

Findings and limits, study-wide: Earlier analysis found most TCR beta V segments productive about 90% or about 30% of the time. The later analysis indicated that the majority of CMV-associated TCR beta chains appeared HLA-restricted. Across donors, sequencing depth was assumed by presence/absence analyses to be roughly uniform.

The sequenced sample consisted of PBMCs. The TCR comes from a woman in her 30s in good health and CMV-seronegative. This chain links TRBV6-6 with TRBJ1-4; a weak D match, TRBD1 (5 bases). Here the CDR3 DNA reads TGTGCCAGCAGTATACCGGGGGAGGAAAAACTGTTTTTT. It specifies CASSIPGEEKLFF.